Below, 26 T cell receptor beta chains from the same sample are listed, as sequenced in a study of blood T cell repertoires in COVID-19 (dated by TCRdb to 2020 to 2022). The library was generated by the immunoSEQ multiplex PCR assay. In its TCRdb copy, this immuneACCESS table keeps in-frame sequences only and misses some clones. Where compared with another copy, unresolved V genes explain less than half of these, and the others have no known cause. For this sample there are 70,000 to 95,000 clones; just over 90% appear just once. The leading ten clones occupy roughly 3.9% of the sample. The sequenced sample consisted of peripheral blood. These receptors all come from a woman between 45 and 60 years old in a cohort sampled during active COVID-19.

This chain joins TRBV19 and TRBJ2-7; D not resolved. The V and J ends lost 0 bases and 8 bases respectively, with 14 bases between them. Germline assignment: CDR1 LNHDA and CDR2 SQIVND (reference sequence). The CDR3 has 14 amino acids. CDR3 region: CASSIEITRDKQYF. CDR3 bases: TGTGCCAGTAGTATAGAAATCACCAGAGACAAGCAGTACTTC.

This clone was detected a few times. The chain joins TRBV28 to TRBJ2-7, with 7 bases fitting TRBD2. From germline, CDR1 is MDHEN and CDR2 SYDVKM. The CDR3 is made up of 12 amino acids. The V segment lost 7 bases and the J segment 3 bases; nucleotides outside the gene matches: 3. Written as DNA, the CDR3 is TGTGCCAGCACCCGGGGGGACTACGAGCAGTACTTC. Its protein is CASTRGDYEQYF.

This clone occurred a few times. This chain uses TRBV18 with TRBJ2-2; perhaps TRBD2 as D (7 bases). Germline values: CDR1 KGHSH, CDR2 LQKENI. The CDR3 has 16 amino acids. The ends were cut back, 3 bases at V and 6 bases at J, with 17 bases in the middle. CDR3: CASSPDVTGGSGELFF. The CDR3, as DNA: TGTGCCAGCTCACCCGATGTGACGGGGGGCTCCGGGGAGCTGTTTTTT.

This chain links TRBV5-1 with TRBJ1-2, with D perhaps matching TRBD1 (5 bases). Germline-derived CDR1 and CDR2 are SGHRS and YFSETQ. Trimming removed 3 bases from V and 4 bases from J, with 13 bases in between. The CDR3 is 14 residues long. CDR3 DNA: TGCGCCAGCAGCTCCCAGGGTCGGAGCTATGGCTACACCTTC. This codes for CASSSQGRSYGYTF.

This clone was observed a few times. The V gene is TRBV28, the J gene TRBJ1-1; tentative D call: TRBD1 (6 bases). Trimming took off 4 bases at V and 7 bases at J, with 25 bases between the two ends. The V gene's germline CDR1 is MDHEN and CDR2 SYDVKM. The CDR3 is 17 residues long. The CDR3 reads CASSSPHSPQGIGEAFF. The CDR3 nucleotides read TGTGCCAGCAGTTCCCCACACTCACCCCAGGGGATAGGTGAAGCTTTCTTT.

This chain connects TRBV14 to TRBJ2-3, with 7 positions matching TRBD2. CDR1 is SGHDN and CDR2 is FVKESK in the germline V gene. CDR3 length: 15 residues. V lost 0 bases and J lost 3; bases outside the gene matches: 3. CDR3 in DNA: TGTGCCAGCAGCCAAGATGGAGCGGGAACAGATACGCAGTATTTT. Translation: CASSQDGAGTDTQYF.

The chain is built from TRBV7-6 and TRBJ2-6; the match to TRBD1 covers 7 bases. Trimming removed 4 bases from V and 0 bases from J; junction bases left unmatched: 6. Germline V gene lookup returns CDR1 SGHVS and CDR2 FNYEAQ. This CDR3 is 17 amino acids long. The CDR3 bases are TGTGCCAGCAGCTCCCGGACAGGAAGCTCTGGGGCCAACGTCCTGACTTTC. Protein product: CASSSRTGSSGANVLTF.

This clone was seen more than once but under ten times. The chain is built from TRBV6-5 and TRBJ1-1; 7 bases align to TRBD1. This CDR3 spans 11 amino acids. Germline loops: CDR1 MNHEY, CDR2 SVGAGI. V was pared by 4 bases and J by 14 bases, with 7 bases of the junction left unmatched. The CDR3 protein is CASSSTGDQFF. In DNA, the CDR3 is TGTGCCAGCAGTTCCACAGGGGACCAGTTCTTT.

V and J are TRBV19 and TRBJ1-1; weak D call: TRBD1 (6 bases). The germline CDR1 and CDR2 sequences are LNHDA and SQIVND (reference sequence). The CDR3 is 16 residues long. V shed 5 bases and J shed 3 bases, with 19 bases lying between them. This chain's CDR3 is CASSQHWGGGHTEAFF. CDR3 sequence (DNA): TGTGCCAGTAGTCAACACTGGGGAGGGGGTCACACTGAAGCTTTCTTT.

The V call is TRBV2, the J call TRBJ2-3; 11 bases are shared with TRBD2. The trim removed 7 bases at V and 9 bases at J, leaving 3 bases unmatched. The CDR3 runs 12 residues. The V gene's germline CDR1 is SNHLY and CDR2 FYNNEI. The CDR3: CASKLAGVTQYF. The CDR3 DNA follows: TGTGCCAGCAAACTAGCGGGAGTGACGCAGTATTTT.

The chain joins TRBV7-9 to TRBJ1-2, with 8 bases aligning to TRBD1. The J segment lost 8 bases and the V segment lost 1 base, leaving 3 bases of the junction unmatched. The CDR3 extends over 13 amino acids. Germline V gene data show CDR1 as SEHNR and CDR2 as FQNEAQ (reference sequence). As DNA, the CDR3 is TGTGCCAGCAGCTTAGACAGGGGGACCGGCTACACCTTC. It codes for CASSLDRGTGYTF. Drawing the rest from reference TRBV7-9 and TRBJ1-2, the complete variable domain is DTGVSQNPRHKITKRGQNVTFRCDPISEHNRLYWYRQTLGQGPEFLTYFQNEAQLEKSRLLSDRFSAERPKGSFSTLEIQRTEQGDSAMYLCASSLDRGTGYTFGSGTRLTVV.

The chain carries TRBV4-2 and TRBJ2-1, with a weak D call TRBD2 (5 bases). The CDR3 covers 13 residues. Trimming took 4 bases from V and 4 from J, leaving 8 bases between them. CDR1 is LGHNA and CDR2 is YNFKEQ in the germline V gene. CDR3 nucleotide sequence: TGTGCCAGCAGCCTGGAGCGGTACAATGAGCAGTTCTTC. Translating gives CASSLERYNEQFF.

The chain employs TRBV18 and TRBJ1-1; possible D gene TRBD1, 5 bases. Germline lookup yields CDR1 KGHSH and CDR2 LQKENI. Trimming removed 1 base at V and 1 base at J, with 13 bases between. CDR3 length: 16 amino acids. The CDR3 here is CASSPLSLRGNTEAFF. The CDR3 region has the DNA TGTGCCAGCTCACCACTAAGCTTAAGGGGGAACACTGAAGCTTTCTTT. The complete variable domain, with remaining parts taken from reference TRBV18 and TRBJ1-1, reads NAGVMQNPRHLVRRRGQEARLRCSPMKGHSHVYWYRQLPEEGLKFMVYLQKENIIDESGMPKERFSAEFPKEGPSILRIQQVVRGDSAAYFCASSPLSLRGNTEAFFGQGTRLTVV.

V is TRBV5-4 and J is TRBJ2-2; possible D gene TRBD1, 6 bases. Deletions cut 1 base from V and 7 bases from J, with 14 bases between. Germline lookup yields CDR1 SGHNT and CDR2 YYREEE (reference sequence). This CDR3 contains 15 residues. The CDR3 sequence: CASSLLGGLSGELFF. CDR3 nucleotide sequence: TGTGCCAGCAGCTTGTTAGGGGGTCTGAGCGGGGAGCTGTTTTTT.

The rearrangement uses TRBV18 and TRBJ2-7, with 8 nucleotides matching TRBD1. The CDR3 consists of 16 residues. V lost 3 bases to trimming and J lost 2 bases; unmatched junction nucleotides: 9. Looked up from germline, CDR1 is KGHSH and CDR2 is LQKENI. The CDR3 reads CASSPDQDRVAYEQYF. The CDR3 DNA follows: TGTGCCAGCTCACCGGACCAGGACAGGGTCGCCTACGAGCAGTACTTC.

CDR3 protein: CASSPGGLNGGEQFF. CDR3 coding DNA: TGCGCCAGCAGCCCCGGCGGCTTGAACGGCGGTGAGCAGTTCTTC. This chain joins TRBV5-1 and TRBJ2-1; no clear D gene. The germline V gene has CDR1 SGHRS and CDR2 YFSETQ. Between the trimmed V and J ends, which lost 4 bases and 9 bases, there was a span of 20 bases. The CDR3 loop spans 15 amino acids.

The genes are TRBV7-9 and TRBJ1-1; TRBD1 is a possible D gene (5 bases). The germline V and J ends were trimmed by 0 bases and 6 bases, with 14 bases remaining between them. Per germline, CDR1 SEHNR and CDR2 FQNEAQ (reference sequence). The CDR3 is made up of 15 amino acids. CDR3 nucleotides: TGTGCCAGCAGCTTAGCGCTTATGGGGCTAGCTGAAGCTTTCTTT. Protein sequence: CASSLALMGLAEAFF.

The chain links TRBV5-4 to TRBJ2-5, with D hard to call. Trimming left V 0 bases short and J 4 bases short, with 13 bases between. The CDR3 spans 15 residues. In germline, CDR1 is SGHNT, CDR2 YYREEE (reference sequence). The CDR3 DNA is TGTGCCAGCAGCTTGGGAGGCGCCAGAGGAGAGACCCAGTACTTC. As protein: CASSLGGARGETQYF.

The gene calls are TRBV15 and TRBJ2-1; TRBD2 is a possible D gene (5 bases). Germline loops: CDR1 LNHNV, CDR2 YYDKDF (reference sequence). V lost 1 base to trimming and J lost 3 bases, with 13 bases between them. The CDR3 covers 16 residues. The CDR3 here is CATSRAGSAGYNEQFF. The CDR3 DNA reads TGTGCCACCAGCAGAGCGGGGTCCGCGGGCTACAATGAGCAGTTCTTC.

This sequence joins TRBV3-1 (or the pseudogene TRBV3-2) and TRBJ1-6, with 8 bases identical to TRBD1. The CDR3 consists of 13 residues. In germline, CDR1 is LGHDT, CDR2 YNNKEL (reference sequence). V was clipped by 5 bases and J by 10 bases; unmatched bases: 4. CDR3 protein: CASSLTGESPLHF. Written as DNA, the CDR3 is TGTGCCAGCAGCTTGACAGGGGAATCACCCCTCCACTTT.

The chain joins TRBV19 to TRBJ2-5; 9 nucleotides agree with TRBD1. The CDR3 is made up of 13 amino acids. J was trimmed by 5 bases and V by 5 bases; bases with no gene match: 3. CDR1 and CDR2 from the germline V gene are LNHDA and SQIVND (reference sequence). CDR3 nucleotide sequence: TGTGCCAGTAGTTTAGGACAGGGGGAGACCCAGTACTTC. Encoded protein: CASSLGQGETQYF.

The chain links TRBV18 to TRBJ2-1, with 11 bases lining up with TRBD2. The germline V gene encodes CDR1 KGHSH and CDR2 LQKENI. CDR3 size: 15 residues. The J segment lost 6 bases and the V segment lost 8 bases, leaving 9 bases of the junction unmatched. In DNA, the CDR3 is TGTGCCAGCACCCAGACTAGCGGGAATCTCAATGAGCAGTTCTTC. Its protein product is CASTQTSGNLNEQFF.

This clone was detected once. The V and J genes are TRBV6-1 and TRBJ2-5, with D tentatively TRBD1 (7 bases). The CDR3 sequence is 14 residues long. Germline V gene data show CDR1 as MNHNS and CDR2 as SASEGT. Trimming took off 2 bases at V and 7 bases at J, with 14 bases between the two ends. The CDR3 sequence is CASSEQGGRGTQYF. CDR3 bases: TGTGCCAGCAGTGAACAGGGGGGCCGAGGGACCCAGTACTTC.

The gene calls are TRBV9 and TRBJ2-7; 10 bases fit TRBD2. Trimming at V came to 4 bases and at J to 4 bases, leaving 5 bases not matched to a gene. CDR1 SGDLS and CDR2 YYNGEE come from the germline V gene. This CDR3 has 14 residues. The CDR3 sequence is CASSHGLAVYEQYF. The CDR3 DNA reads TGTGCCAGCAGCCACGGACTAGCGGTTTACGAGCAGTACTTC.

This CDR3 is CASSPRGWDTQYF. The CDR3 DNA sequence: TGCGCCAGCAGCCCGCGAGGCTGGGATACGCAGTATTTT. The V gene is TRBV5-1, the J gene TRBJ2-3; D call uncertain. Trimming removed 4 bases at V and 6 bases at J, with 12 bases between. The CDR3 extends over 13 amino acids. CDR1 and CDR2 from the germline V gene are SGHRS and YFSETQ.

This sequence joins TRBV6-5 and TRBJ2-4; D remains unclear. The CDR3 covers 13 residues. CDR1 is MNHEY, CDR2 SVGAGI, per germline. Trimming stripped 6 bases from V and 5 bases from J, with 11 bases between. The CDR3 sequence is CASSPRSENIQYF. CDR3 nucleotides: TGTGCCAGCAGCCCCAGGTCAGAAAACATTCAGTACTTC.